The rows below give T cell receptor beta chains drawn from one sample of a study of early T cells in non-severe SARS-CoV-2 infection. MiXCR, run by TCRdb on the 5' RACE reads, gives a single entry per CDR3 protein. There are more than 70,000 distinct CDR3 sequences in the sample; about 12% occur only once, and over 6.5% lies in the top ten. The sample taken for sequencing was whole blood. The source is an adult who was a healthcare worker with PCR-confirmed SARS-CoV-2 infection or an uninfected control (not recorded which). The CDR3 runs from the conserved cysteine through the conserved F or W. A D gene is named only where the DNA matches it firmly. Only some rows state a clone size, as once, few, many or a class for expanded clones.

d_gene | j_gene | abundance | v_gene | CDR3nt | CDR3aa
TRBD1 | TRBJ2-2 | many | TRBV5-6 | TGTGCCAGCAGCTGGGACAGGGGGCAGGGCACCGGGGAGCTGTTTTTT | CASSWDRGQGTGELFF
TRBD1 | TRBJ2-7 | many | TRBV7-6 | TGTGCCAGCACCCCGGACAGGGGCCACGAGCAGTACTTC | CASTPDRGHEQYF
. | TRBJ2-7 | many | TRBV19 | TGTGCCAGTAGTATCGATTGGGATCCCCACGAGCAGTACTTC | CASSIDWDPHEQYF
TRBD1 | TRBJ2-3 | . | TRBV10-3 | TGTGCCATCAGTAGGACAGGGCAGCCTAGCACAGATACGCAGTATTTT | CAISRTGQPSTDTQYF
. | TRBJ1-2 | many | TRBV19 | TGTGCCAGTACCAATTCGAGAAGTTTATGGCTTGGGGGCTACACCTTC | CASTNSRSLWLGGYTF
. | TRBJ1-3 | . | TRBV3-1 | TGTGCCAGCAGCCCCGACAGGCACTCTGGAAACACCATATATTTT | CASSPDRHSGNTIYF
. | TRBJ2-1 | few | TRBV11-2 | TGTGCCAGCAGCTTCGGGGGCTTGTCCTACAATGAGCAGTTCTTC | CASSFGGLSYNEQFF
. | TRBJ2-6 | . | TRBV4-1 | TGCGCCAGCAGCCAAGGGCCTTCGCGGAACTCTGGGGCCAACGTCCTGACTTTC | CASSQGPSRNSGANVLTF
TRBD1 | TRBJ1-2 | many | TRBV7-2 | TGTGCCAGCAGGACAGGGCTAAGTGGCTACACCTTC | CASRTGLSGYTF
TRBD1 | TRBJ2-1 | . | TRBV12-3/TRBV12-4 | TGTGCCAGCAGCCATAGTGACCCGGGACAGGGGTCCTACAATGAGCAGTTCTTC | CASSHSDPGQGSYNEQFF
. | TRBJ1-1 | few | TRBV29-1 | TGCAGCGTTGATAAGAGTGACCCGCGGGAAGCTTTCTTT | CSVDKSDPREAFF
. | TRBJ2-5 | . | TRBV6-1 | TGTGCCAGCAGTGAAGAGGGGGTAAACCAGTACTTC | CASSEEGVNQYF
TRBD2 | TRBJ2-1 | few | TRBV9 | TGTGCCAGCAGCCCCCGACTAGCGGCTGAGCAGTTCTTC | CASSPRLAAEQFF
TRBD1 | TRBJ1-2 | many | TRBV6-5 | TGTGCCAGCAGTTACCGACAGGGGGTTTACTATGGCTACACCTTC | CASSYRQGVYYGYTF
TRBD2 | TRBJ2-7 | . | TRBV2 | TGTGCCAGCAAAGCCCAGACTAGCGGGAACTACGAGCAGTACTTC | CASKAQTSGNYEQYF
. | TRBJ2-7 | few | TRBV9 | TGTGCCAGCAGCGTAGGGCTAGCTTCAGGGGAGCAGTACTTC | CASSVGLASGEQYF
TRBD2 | TRBJ2-3 | few | TRBV5-1 | TGCGCCAGCAGCTTTCGGGGGGACGTCGGAGATACGCAGTATTTT | CASSFRGDVGDTQYF
TRBD2 | TRBJ2-1 | many | TRBV29-1 | TGCAGCGTACTCCGAGGCGGGAGTGGTAATGAGCAGTTCTTC | CSVLRGGSGNEQFF
. | TRBJ2-7 | many | TRBV10-3 | TGTGCCATCAGTGAGTCGGGGACCTACGAGCAGTACTTC | CAISESGTYEQYF
. | TRBJ1-5 | many | TRBV7-2 | TGTGCCAGCAGCTTACGCGGATTTCAGCCCCAGCATTTT | CASSLRGFQPQHF
TRBD2 | TRBJ2-2 | many | TRBV5-6 | TGTGCCAGCAGCCTGGGGACTAGCGGGACGACGGGGGAGCTGTTTTTT | CASSLGTSGTTGELFF
. | TRBJ1-3 | . | TRBV20-1 | TGCAGTGCTACGGGAATCTCTGGAAACACCATATATTTT | CSATGISGNTIYF
. | TRBJ2-3 | . | TRBV3-1 | TGTGCCAGCAGCCAAGATCAAGGAGGGAAAACAGATACGCAGTATTTT | CASSQDQGGKTDTQYF
. | TRBJ2-5 | . | TRBV9 | TGTGCCAGCAGCGTAGTGGGCAGAAACCAAGAGACCCAGTACTTC | CASSVVGRNQETQYF
. | TRBJ2-7 | many | TRBV5-1 | TGCGCCAGCAGAGGGACTGTGAGTGGCGAGCAGTACTTC | CASRGTVSGEQYF
. | TRBJ1-5 | few | TRBV21-1 | TGTGCCAGCAGCAAACCCGGGGACAGGGGTAACGGGGGCAATCAGCCCCAGCATTTT | CASSKPGDRGNGGNQPQHF
. | TRBJ2-7 | . | TRBV18 | TGTGCCAGCTCACCCCCCAATCCCTCCGCCGAGCAGTACTTC | CASSPPNPSAEQYF
TRBD2 | TRBJ2-1 | few | TRBV20-1 | TGCAGTGCTAAGGGACTAGTCGACTACAATGAGCAGTTCTTC | CSAKGLVDYNEQFF
. | TRBJ1-1 | few | TRBV29-1 | TGCAGCGTCAAACCCATAGAAGCTTTCTTT | CSVKPIEAFF
. | TRBJ2-3 | . | TRBV5-5 | TGTGCCAGCAGCATCGCTCCGGCAGGGGGCACAGATACGCAGTATTTT | CASSIAPAGGTDTQYF
. | TRBJ2-7 | . | TRBV9 | TGTGCCAGCAGCGGGGGGGGCCACCCCTACGAGCAGTACTTC | CASSGGGHPYEQYF
TRBD2 | TRBJ2-3 | . | TRBV7-2 | TGTGCCAGCAGCATAACGGGACTAGCGGGCACAGATACGCAGTATTTT | CASSITGLAGTDTQYF
. | TRBJ2-5 | few | TRBV19 | TGTGCCAGTAGTATCGGCCGGGGCCTGGGGGAGACCCAGTACTTC | CASSIGRGLGETQYF
. | TRBJ2-5 | once | TRBV7-2 | TGTGCCAGCAGCTTAAAGATCCAAGAGACCCAGTACTTC | CASSLKIQETQYF
. | TRBJ2-7 | . | TRBV19 | TGTGCCAGTAGTATAGGTTACCGAGCCTACGAGCAGTACTTC | CASSIGYRAYEQYF
. | TRBJ1-5 | . | TRBV6-6 | TGTGCCAGCAGTTACTCGCCTGGGGGGCCCAATCAGCCCCAGCATTTT | CASSYSPGGPNQPQHF
. | TRBJ2-7 | . | TRBV5-4 | TGTACCAGCAGCTTGGTACAGGCCAACTACGAGCAGTACTTC | CTSSLVQANYEQYF
TRBD1 | TRBJ2-5 | many | TRBV5-6 | TGTGCCAGCAGCGTGGGAGACAGGGTAGGGACCCAGTACTTC | CASSVGDRVGTQYF
. | TRBJ2-7 | . | TRBV29-1 | TGCAGCGTTGAATGGGGAGGCGAGCAGTACTTC | CSVEWGGEQYF
TRBD1 | TRBJ2-1 | . | TRBV7-2 | TGTGCCAGCAGCGCCGGGACAGGGTCCTACAATGAGCAGTTCTTC | CASSAGTGSYNEQFF
TRBD2 | TRBJ2-2 | . | TRBV27 | TGTGCCAGCAGTTTAAGACTAGCGGGCCGCACCGGGGAGCTGTTTTTT | CASSLRLAGRTGELFF
TRBD2 | TRBJ2-4 | . | TRBV28 | TGTGCCACCCAGTATGGGCTAGCGGTAGCCAAAAACATTCAGTACTTC | CATQYGLAVAKNIQYF
. | TRBJ1-1 | few | TRBV2 | TGTGCCGGCTCGCAGGGAACGAACACTGAAGCTTTCTTT | CAGSQGTNTEAFF